This entry lists 8 T cell receptor beta chains sequenced from one sample in a study of control samples from healthy donors and cancer patients. The repertoire was sequenced with immunoSEQ multiplex PCR; TCRdb's copy has only in-frame clones and lacks some. The table lists approximately 150,000 clones, about 91% of them singletons. The material sequenced was blood. The source is a young man in good health.

The J gene is TRBJ1-6, the V gene TRBV5-1, with TRBD1 matching 7 bases. CDR3 size: 15 residues. Germline V gives CDR1 SGHRS, CDR2 YFSETQ. The V and J ends lost 5 bases and 0 bases, in that order; junction bases with no gene match: 2. The CDR3 here is CASRGQSSYNSPLHF. The CDR3 DNA is TGCGCCAGCAGGGGACAGAGCTCCTATAATTCACCCCTCCACTTT.

This rearrangement joins TRBV2 to TRBJ2-3; 9 bases line up with TRBD1. The germline CDR1 and CDR2 sequences are SNHLY and FYNNEI. Trimming removed 6 bases from V and 0 bases from J; junction bases left unmatched: 7. The CDR3 sequence is 16 residues long. The CDR3 protein is CASSAPGTGSTDTQYF. CDR3 DNA sequence: TGTGCCAGCAGCGCCCCCGGGACAGGGAGCACAGATACGCAGTATTTT.

DNA for the CDR3: TGTGCCAGCAGTGACAGACAGGGCCTCTATAATTCACCCCTCCACTTT. It specifies CASSDRQGLYNSPLHF. The rearrangement joins TRBV6-1 to TRBJ1-6; 7 bases are a match to TRBD1. V dropped 3 bases and J dropped 3; count of bases not matched to a gene: 5. The length of the CDR3 is 16 residues. The germline V gene encodes CDR1 MNHNS and CDR2 SASEGT.

The CDR3 region has the DNA TGTGCCATTGACAGGGGTGGGAATTCACCCCTCCACTTT. It is translated as CAIDRGGNSPLHF. The rearrangement uses TRBV6-5 and TRBJ1-6; 8 nucleotides match TRBD1. Germline-derived CDR1 and CDR2 are MNHEY and SVGAGI. The CDR3 is 13 residues long. V trimming: 10 bases; J trimming: 7 bases; junction bases outside the gene matches: 6.

This chain connects TRBV6-5 to TRBJ2-3; 9 nucleotides agree with TRBD2. Unmatched junction bases numbered 6, after V lost 4 bases and J lost 4 bases. The CDR3 is 15 residues long. Germline CDR1 is MNHEY and CDR2 is SVGAGI. The CDR3 bases are TGTGCCAGCAGTTCCACTAGCGGGTACTCAGATACGCAGTATTTT. Protein product: CASSSTSGYSDTQYF.

The chain recombines TRBV6-6 with TRBJ1-1; no clear D. CDR3 size: 12 residues. V was trimmed by 6 bases and J by 5 bases, leaving 10 bases between them. Germline V gene lookup returns CDR1 MNHNY and CDR2 SVGAGI (reference sequence). CDR3 region: CASRKGGTEAFF. CDR3 sequence (DNA): TGTGCCAGCAGGAAGGGAGGGACTGAAGCTTTCTTT.

The V call is TRBV25-1, the J call TRBJ1-1; D not certain. Germline V gene data show CDR1 as MGHDK and CDR2 as SYGVNS. V was clipped by 0 bases and J by 3 bases, with 17 bases between them. The CDR3 extends over 17 amino acids. CDR3 amino acids: CASSEYGREGGDTEAFF. The CDR3 DNA follows: TGTGCCAGCAGTGAATATGGGCGGGAGGGTGGTGACACTGAAGCTTTCTTT.

As regards this clone: The same CDR3 is also encoded by other DNA sequences in this sample. Here the CDR3 reads CASSRGTEAFF. CDR3 DNA sequence: TGTGCCAGCAGCCGGGGCACTGAAGCTTTCTTT. The J gene is TRBJ1-1, the V gene TRBV25-1; D gene ambiguous. Germline CDR1 reads MGHDK; CDR2 reads SYGVNS. Trimming cost V 6 bases and J 4 bases, with 6 bases left between them. The CDR3 is 11 amino acids.